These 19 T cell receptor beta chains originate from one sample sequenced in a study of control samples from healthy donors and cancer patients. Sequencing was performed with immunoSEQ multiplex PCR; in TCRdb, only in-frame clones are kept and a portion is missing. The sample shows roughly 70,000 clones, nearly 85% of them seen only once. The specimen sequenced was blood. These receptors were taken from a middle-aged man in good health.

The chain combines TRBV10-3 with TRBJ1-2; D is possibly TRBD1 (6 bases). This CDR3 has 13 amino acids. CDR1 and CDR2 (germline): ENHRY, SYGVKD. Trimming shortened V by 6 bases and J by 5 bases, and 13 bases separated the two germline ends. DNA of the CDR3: TGTGCCATCAGCCCGGACAGAACTTATGGCTACACCTTC. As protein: CAISPDRTYGYTF.

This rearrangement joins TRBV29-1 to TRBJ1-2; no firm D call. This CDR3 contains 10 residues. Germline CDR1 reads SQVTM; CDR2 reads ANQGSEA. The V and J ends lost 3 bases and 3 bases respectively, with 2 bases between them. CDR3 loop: CSVDYYGYTF. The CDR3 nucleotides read TGCAGCGTTGATTACTATGGCTACACCTTC.

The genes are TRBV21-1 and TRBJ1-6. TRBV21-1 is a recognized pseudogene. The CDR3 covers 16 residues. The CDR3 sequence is CASSTTPGASDSPLHF. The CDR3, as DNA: TGTGCCAGCAGCACCACCCCGGGGGCTAGTGATTCACCCCTCCACTTT.

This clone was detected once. CDR3 in DNA: TGTGCCACCAGTGACGGGGAGGGAAAACTGTTTTTT. Amino acid sequence: CATSDGEGKLFF. The chain joins TRBV24-1 to TRBJ1-4; D uncertain. The CDR3 spans 12 residues. Trimming cost V 4 bases and J 10 bases, with 9 bases left between them. Germline V gene data show CDR1 as KGHDR and CDR2 as SFDVKD.

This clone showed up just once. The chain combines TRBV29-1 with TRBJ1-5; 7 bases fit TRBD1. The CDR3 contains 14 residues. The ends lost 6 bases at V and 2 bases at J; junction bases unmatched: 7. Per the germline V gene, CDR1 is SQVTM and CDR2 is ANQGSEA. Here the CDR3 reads CSVGGGVGNQPQHF. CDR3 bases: TGCAGCGTGGGAGGGGGCGTTGGCAATCAGCCCCAGCATTTT.

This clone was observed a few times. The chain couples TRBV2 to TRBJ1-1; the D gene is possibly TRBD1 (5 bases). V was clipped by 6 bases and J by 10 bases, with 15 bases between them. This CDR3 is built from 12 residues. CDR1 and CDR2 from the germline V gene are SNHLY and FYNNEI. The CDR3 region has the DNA TGTGCCAGCAGCCGACAGCTCTGGGCAGCTTTCTTT. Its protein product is CASSRQLWAAFF. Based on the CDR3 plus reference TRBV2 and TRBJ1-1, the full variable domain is EPEVTQTPSHQVTQMGQEVILRCVPISNHLYFYWYRQILGQKVEFLVSFYNNEISEKSEIFDDQFSVERPDGSNFTLKIRSTKLEDSAMYFCASSRQLWAAFFGQGTRLTVV.

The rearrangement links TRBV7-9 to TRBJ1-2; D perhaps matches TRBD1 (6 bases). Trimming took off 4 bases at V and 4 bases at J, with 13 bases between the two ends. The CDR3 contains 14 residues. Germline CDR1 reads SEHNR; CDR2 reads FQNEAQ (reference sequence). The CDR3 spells CASSSIQQGYGYTF. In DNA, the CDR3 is TGTGCCAGCAGCTCAATTCAACAGGGCTATGGCTACACCTTC. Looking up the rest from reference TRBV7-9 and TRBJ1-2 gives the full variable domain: DTGVSQNPRHKITKRGQNVTFRCDPISEHNRLYWYRQTLGQGPEFLTYFQNEAQLEKSRLLSDRFSAERPKGSFSTLEIQRTEQGDSAMYLCASSSIQQGYGYTFGSGTRLTVV.

CDR3 in DNA: TGTGCCAGCTCACCAAAGGGGGGCAATCAGCCCCAGCATTTT. Its protein product is CASSPKGGNQPQHF. This rearrangement joins TRBV18 to TRBJ1-5, with D maybe TRBD1 (6 bases). The CDR3 covers 14 residues. V was pared by 2 bases and J by 2 bases, with 7 bases between. The V gene's germline CDR1 is KGHSH and CDR2 LQKENI.

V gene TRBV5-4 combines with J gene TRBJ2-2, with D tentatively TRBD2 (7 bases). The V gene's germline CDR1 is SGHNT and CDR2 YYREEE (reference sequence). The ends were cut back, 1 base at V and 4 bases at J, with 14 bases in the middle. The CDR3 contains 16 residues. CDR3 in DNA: TGTGCCAGCAGCTTGTTGGGGGGGCGTGGCACCGGGGAGCTGTTTTTT. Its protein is CASSLLGGRGTGELFF. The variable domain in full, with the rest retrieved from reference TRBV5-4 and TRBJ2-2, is ETGVTQSPTHLIKTRGQQVTLRCSSQSGHNTVSWYQQALGQGPQFIFQYYREEENGRGNFPPRFSGLQFPNYSSELNVNALELDDSALYLCASSLLGGRGTGELFFGEGSRLTVL.

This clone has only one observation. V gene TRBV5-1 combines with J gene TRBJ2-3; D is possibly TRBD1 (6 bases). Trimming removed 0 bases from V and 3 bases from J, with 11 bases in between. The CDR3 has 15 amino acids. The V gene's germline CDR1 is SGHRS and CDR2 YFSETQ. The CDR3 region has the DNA TGCGCCAGCAGCTTGGCAGGGGATGGGACAGATACGCAGTATTTT. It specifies CASSLAGDGTDTQYF.

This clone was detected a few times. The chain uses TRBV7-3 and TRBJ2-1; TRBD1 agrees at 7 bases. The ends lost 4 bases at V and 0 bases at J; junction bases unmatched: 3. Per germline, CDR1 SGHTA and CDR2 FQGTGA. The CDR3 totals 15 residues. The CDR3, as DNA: TGTGCCAGCAGCTACCGGGACAGCTCCTACAATGAGCAGTTCTTC. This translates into CASSYRDSSYNEQFF. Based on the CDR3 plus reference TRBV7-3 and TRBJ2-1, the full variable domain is GAGVSQTPSNKVTEKGKYVELRCDPISGHTALYWYRQSLGQGPEFLIYFQGTGAADDSGLPNDRFFAVRPEGSVSTLKIQRTERGDSAVYLCASSYRDSSYNEQFFGPGTRLTVL.

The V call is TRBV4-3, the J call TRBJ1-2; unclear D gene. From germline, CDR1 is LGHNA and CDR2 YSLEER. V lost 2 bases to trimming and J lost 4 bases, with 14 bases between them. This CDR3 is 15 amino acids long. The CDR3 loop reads CASSQTPGTTYGYTF. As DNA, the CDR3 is TGCGCCAGCAGCCAAACCCCCGGTACGACCTATGGCTACACCTTC.

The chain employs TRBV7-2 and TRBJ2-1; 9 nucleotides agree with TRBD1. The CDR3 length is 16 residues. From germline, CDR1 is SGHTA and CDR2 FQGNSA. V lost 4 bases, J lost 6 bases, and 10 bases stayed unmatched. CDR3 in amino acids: CASSSSTGQGFNEQFF. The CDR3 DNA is TGTGCCAGCAGCTCGTCGACGGGACAGGGCTTCAATGAGCAGTTCTTC.

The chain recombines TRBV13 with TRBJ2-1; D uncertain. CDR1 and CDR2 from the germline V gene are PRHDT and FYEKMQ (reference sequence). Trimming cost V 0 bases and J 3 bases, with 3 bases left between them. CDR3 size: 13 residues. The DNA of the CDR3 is TGTGCCAGCAGCTTAGGTGGCTACAATGAGCAGTTCTTC. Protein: CASSLGGYNEQFF.

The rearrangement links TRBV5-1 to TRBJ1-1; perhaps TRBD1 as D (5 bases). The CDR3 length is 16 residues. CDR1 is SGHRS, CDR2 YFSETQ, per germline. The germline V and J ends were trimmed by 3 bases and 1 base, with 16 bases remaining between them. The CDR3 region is CASSSGLGQPNTEAFF. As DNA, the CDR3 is TGCGCCAGCAGCTCTGGCTTAGGACAACCGAACACTGAAGCTTTCTTT.

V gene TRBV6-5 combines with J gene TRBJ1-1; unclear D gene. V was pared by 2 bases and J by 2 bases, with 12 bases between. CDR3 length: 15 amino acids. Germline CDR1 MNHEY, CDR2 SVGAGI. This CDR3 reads CASSYLSRDNTEAFF. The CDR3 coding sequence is TGTGCCAGCAGTTACCTTTCCCGAGATAACACTGAAGCTTTCTTT.

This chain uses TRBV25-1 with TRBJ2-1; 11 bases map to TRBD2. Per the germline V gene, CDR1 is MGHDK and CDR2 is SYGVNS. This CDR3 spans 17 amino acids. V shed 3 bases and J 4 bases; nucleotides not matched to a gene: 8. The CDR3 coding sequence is TGTGCCAGCAGTGATTATGCTAGCGGGGGGTGGTACAATGAGCAGTTCTTC. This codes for CASSDYASGGWYNEQFF.

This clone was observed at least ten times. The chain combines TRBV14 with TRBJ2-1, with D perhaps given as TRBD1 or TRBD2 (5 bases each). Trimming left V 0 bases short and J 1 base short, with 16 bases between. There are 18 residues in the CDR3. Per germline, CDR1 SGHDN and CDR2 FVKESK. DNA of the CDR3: TGTGCCAGCAGCCAAGAAAAAGTCTGGGGGAAGTCCTACAATGAGCAGTTCTTC. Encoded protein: CASSQEKVWGKSYNEQFF. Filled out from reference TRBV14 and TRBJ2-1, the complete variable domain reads EAGVTQFPSHSVIEKGQTVTLRCDPISGHDNLYWYRRVMGKEIKFLLHFVKESKQDESGMPNNRFLAERTGGTYSTLKVQPAELEDSGVYFCASSQEKVWGKSYNEQFFGPGTRLTVL.

This CDR3 is CASSIDSGTGTGNTIYF. DNA of the CDR3: TGTGCCAGTAGTATCGATAGTGGAACAGGGACTGGAAACACCATATATTTT. The chain joins TRBV19 to TRBJ1-3; TRBD1 might be the D (6 bases). The CDR3 has 17 residues. V was clipped by 3 bases and J by 2 bases, with 17 bases between them. Germline V gene data show CDR1 as LNHDA and CDR2 as SQIVND (reference sequence).